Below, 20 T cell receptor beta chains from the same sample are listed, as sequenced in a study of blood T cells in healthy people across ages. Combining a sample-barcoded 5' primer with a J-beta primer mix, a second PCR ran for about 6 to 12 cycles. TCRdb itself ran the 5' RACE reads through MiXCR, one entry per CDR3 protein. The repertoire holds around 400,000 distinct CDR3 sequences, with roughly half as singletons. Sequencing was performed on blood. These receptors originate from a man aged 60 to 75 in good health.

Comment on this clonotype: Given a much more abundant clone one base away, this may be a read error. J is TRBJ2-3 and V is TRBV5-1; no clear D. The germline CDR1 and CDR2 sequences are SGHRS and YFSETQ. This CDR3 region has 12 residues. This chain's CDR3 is CACSYETDTQYF. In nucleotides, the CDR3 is TGCGCCTGCAGCTACGAAACAGATACGCAGTATTTT.

CDR3 coding DNA: TGCAGCGTAGCCGTGGCGGGGAGTGGGAACATTCAGTACTTC. This sequence encodes CSVAVAGSGNIQYF. V is TRBV29-1 and J is TRBJ2-4, with a possible D match to TRBD2 (6 bases). CDR3 length: 14 residues. Germline CDR1 is SQVTM and CDR2 is ANQGSEA. V lost 6 bases and J 7 bases, leaving 19 bases between the germline ends.

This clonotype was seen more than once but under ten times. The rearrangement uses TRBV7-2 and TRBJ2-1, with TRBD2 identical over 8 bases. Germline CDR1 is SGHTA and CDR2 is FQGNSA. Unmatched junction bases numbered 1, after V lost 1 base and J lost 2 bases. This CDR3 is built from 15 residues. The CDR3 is CASSLGTSPYNEQFF. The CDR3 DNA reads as TGTGCCAGCAGCTTAGGGACTAGCCCCTACAATGAGCAGTTCTTC.

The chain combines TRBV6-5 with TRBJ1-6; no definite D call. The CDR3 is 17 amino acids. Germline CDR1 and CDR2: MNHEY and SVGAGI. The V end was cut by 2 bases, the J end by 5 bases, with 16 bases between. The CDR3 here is CASSYNPGPVNNSPLHF. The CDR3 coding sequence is TGTGCCAGCAGTTACAATCCCGGACCCGTTAATAATTCACCCCTCCACTTT.

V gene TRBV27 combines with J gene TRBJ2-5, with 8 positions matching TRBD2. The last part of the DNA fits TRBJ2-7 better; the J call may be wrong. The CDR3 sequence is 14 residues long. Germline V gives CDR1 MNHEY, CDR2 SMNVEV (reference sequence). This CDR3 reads CASSYSGSYHEQYF. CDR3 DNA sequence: TGTGCCAGCAGTTACAGCGGGAGCTACCACGAGCAGTACTTC.

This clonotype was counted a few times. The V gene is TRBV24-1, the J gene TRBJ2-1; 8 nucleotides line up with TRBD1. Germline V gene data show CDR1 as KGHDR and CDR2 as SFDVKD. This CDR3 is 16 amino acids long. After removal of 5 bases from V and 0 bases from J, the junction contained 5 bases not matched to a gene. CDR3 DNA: TGTGCCACCAGTGCCACCGGGACAGGCTCCTACAATGAGCAGTTCTTC. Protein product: CATSATGTGSYNEQFF.

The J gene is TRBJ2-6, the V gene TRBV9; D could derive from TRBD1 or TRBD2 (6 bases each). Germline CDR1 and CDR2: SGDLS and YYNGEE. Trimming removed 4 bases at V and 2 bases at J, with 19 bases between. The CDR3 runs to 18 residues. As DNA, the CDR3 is TGTGCCAGCAGCCCTCACGAAGGGGGGCACGCTGGGGCCAACGTCCTGACTTTC. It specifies CASSPHEGGHAGANVLTF.

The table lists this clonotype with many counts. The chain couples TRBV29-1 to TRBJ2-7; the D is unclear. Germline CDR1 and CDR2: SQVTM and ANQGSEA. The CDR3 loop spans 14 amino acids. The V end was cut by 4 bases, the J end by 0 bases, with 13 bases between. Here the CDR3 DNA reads TGCAGCGTTGTAACCGACCCGCTCTCCTACGAGCAGTACTTC. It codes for CSVVTDPLSYEQYF.

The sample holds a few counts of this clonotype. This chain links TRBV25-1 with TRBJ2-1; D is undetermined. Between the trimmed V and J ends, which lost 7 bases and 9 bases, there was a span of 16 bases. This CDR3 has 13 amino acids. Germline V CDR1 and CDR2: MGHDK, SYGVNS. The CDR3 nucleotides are TGTGCCAGCAATCCCACTTGGGCGTCTGAGCAGTTCTTC. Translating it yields CASNPTWASEQFF.

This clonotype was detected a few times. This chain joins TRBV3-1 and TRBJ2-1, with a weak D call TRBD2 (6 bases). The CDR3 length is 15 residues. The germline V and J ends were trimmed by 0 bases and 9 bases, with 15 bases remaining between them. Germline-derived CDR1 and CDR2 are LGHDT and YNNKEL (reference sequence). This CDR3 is CASSQDATSRGEQFF. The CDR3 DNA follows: TGTGCCAGCAGCCAAGATGCGACTAGTCGGGGTGAGCAGTTCTTC.

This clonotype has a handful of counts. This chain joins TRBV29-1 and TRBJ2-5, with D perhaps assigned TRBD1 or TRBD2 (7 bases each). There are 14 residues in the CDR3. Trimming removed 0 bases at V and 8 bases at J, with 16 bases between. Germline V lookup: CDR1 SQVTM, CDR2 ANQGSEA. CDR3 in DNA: TGCAGCGTTGAAGACGGGGACAGCGGGGCAACCCAGTACTTC. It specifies CSVEDGDSGATQYF.

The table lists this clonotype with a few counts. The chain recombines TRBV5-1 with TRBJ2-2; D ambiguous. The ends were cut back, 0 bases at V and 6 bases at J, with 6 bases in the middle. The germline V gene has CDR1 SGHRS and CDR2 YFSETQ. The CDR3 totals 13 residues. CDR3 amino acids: CASSLVSSGELFF. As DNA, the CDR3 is TGCGCCAGCAGCTTGGTCAGTTCCGGGGAGCTGTTTTTT. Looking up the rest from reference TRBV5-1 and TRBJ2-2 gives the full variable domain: KAGVTQTPRYLIKTRGQQVTLSCSPISGHRSVSWYQQTPGQGLQFLFEYFSETQRNKGNFPGRFSGRQFSNSRSEMNVSTLELGDSALYLCASSLVSSGELFFGEGSRLTVL.

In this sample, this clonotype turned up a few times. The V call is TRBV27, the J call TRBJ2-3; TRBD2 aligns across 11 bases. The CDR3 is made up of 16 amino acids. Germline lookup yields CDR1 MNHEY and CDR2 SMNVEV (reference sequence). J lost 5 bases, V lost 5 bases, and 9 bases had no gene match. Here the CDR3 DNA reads TGTGCCAGCAGTCGGTTAGCGGGAGGGGCCGTAGATACGCAGTATTTT. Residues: CASSRLAGGAVDTQYF.

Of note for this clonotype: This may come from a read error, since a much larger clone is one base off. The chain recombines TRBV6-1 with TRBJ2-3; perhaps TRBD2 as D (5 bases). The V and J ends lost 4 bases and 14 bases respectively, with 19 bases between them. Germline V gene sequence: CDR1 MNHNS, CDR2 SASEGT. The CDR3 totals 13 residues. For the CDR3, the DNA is TGTGCCAGCAGTGGGGAAGAGCTAGCTTTCGGGTATTTT. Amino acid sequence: CASSGEELAFGYF.

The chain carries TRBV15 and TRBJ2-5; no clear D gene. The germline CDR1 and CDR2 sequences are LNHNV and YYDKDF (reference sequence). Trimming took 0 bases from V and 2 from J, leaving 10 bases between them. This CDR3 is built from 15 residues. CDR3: CATSRDPTGQETQYF. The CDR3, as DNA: TGTGCCACCAGCAGAGATCCCACGGGTCAAGAGACCCAGTACTTC.

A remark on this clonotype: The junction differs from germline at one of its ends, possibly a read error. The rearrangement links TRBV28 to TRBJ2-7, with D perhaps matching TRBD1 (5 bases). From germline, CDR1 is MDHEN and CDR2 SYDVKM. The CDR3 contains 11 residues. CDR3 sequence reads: CGSSFRDEQYF. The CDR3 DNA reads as TGTGGCAGCAGTTTCAGGGACGAGCAGTACTTC.

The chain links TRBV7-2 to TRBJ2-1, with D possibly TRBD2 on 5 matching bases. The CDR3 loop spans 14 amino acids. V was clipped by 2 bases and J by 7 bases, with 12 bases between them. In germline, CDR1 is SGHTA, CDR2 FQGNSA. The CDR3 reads CASSLPAERNEQFF. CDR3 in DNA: TGTGCCAGCAGCTTACCGGCGGAGCGGAATGAGCAGTTCTTC.

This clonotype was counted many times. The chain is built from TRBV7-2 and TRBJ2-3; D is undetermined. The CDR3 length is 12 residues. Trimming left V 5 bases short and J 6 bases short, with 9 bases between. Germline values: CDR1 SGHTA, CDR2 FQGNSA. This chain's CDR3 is CASSPHRDTQYF. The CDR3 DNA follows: TGTGCCAGCAGCCCCCACCGGGATACGCAGTATTTT.

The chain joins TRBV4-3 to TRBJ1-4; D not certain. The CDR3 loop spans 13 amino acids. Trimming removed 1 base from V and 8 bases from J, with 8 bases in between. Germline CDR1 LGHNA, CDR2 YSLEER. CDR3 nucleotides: TGCGCCAGCAGCCAAGTCCGGGCAGAAAAACTGTTTTTT. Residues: CASSQVRAEKLFF.

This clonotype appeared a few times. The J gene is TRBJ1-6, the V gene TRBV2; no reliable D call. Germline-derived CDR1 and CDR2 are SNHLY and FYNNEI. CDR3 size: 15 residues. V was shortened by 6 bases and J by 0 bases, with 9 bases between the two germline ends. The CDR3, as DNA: TGTGCCAGCAGAGAGGACGACTCCTATAATTCACCCCTCCACTTT. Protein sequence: CASREDDSYNSPLHF.